The TCR beta chain described here comes from a study of molecular identifiers for immune sequencing clone quantification. A CD8+CD4-CCR7+CD45RA+ phenotype served as the sorting definition for naive CD8 T cells. Generation of bulk TCR libraries relied on previously described methods and listed TCR primers. TCRdb independently ran MiXCR on the PCR reads; one entry per CDR3 protein. This sample carries about 320,000 distinct CDR3 sequences, about 21% of them seen once, and the ten largest clones take over 0.7%. Many counts were recorded for this clonotype. The sequence came from a human donor in good health. Some libraries in this study had Jurkat cell RNA spiked in. Source material: naive CD8+ T cells from blood, with Jurkat cell RNA spiked in. Subset reported: FACS-sorted CD8+CD4-CCR7+CD45RA+ naive T cells.

CDR3 region: CASISRTGELFF. CDR3 sequence (DNA): TGTGCCAGCATTTCCCGGACCGGGGAGCTGTTTTTT. The chain employs TRBV6-2 or TRBV6-3 and TRBJ2-2; D is ambiguous. Trimming took off 7 bases at V and 5 bases at J, with 8 bases between the two ends. Germline-derived CDR1 and CDR2 are MNHEY and SVGEGT. This CDR3 has 12 residues.